Listed below are T cell receptor beta chains from one sample, sequenced in a study of blood T cell repertoires in COVID-19. TCRdb's copy holds only in-frame clones and misses some; the assay was immunoSEQ multiplex PCR. Here the sample spans fewer than 200,000 clones, under 95% being singletons. Sequencing was performed on peripheral blood. The source of these receptors is a man in his late teens or twenties with COVID-19, enrolled during active disease. Both conserved end residues are part of each CDR3. The D gene is left open where the match is weak. Some rows have no size entry. The others give once, few or many, or a class for an expanded clone.

d_call j_call clone_size v_call cdr3_nt cdr3_aa
. TRBJ2-7 . TRBV30 TGTGCCTGGAGTACTACAGGGCACGAGCAGTACTTC CAWSTTGHEQYF
. TRBJ1-6 . TRBV7-9 TGTGCCAGCAGCCCCGGGAATTCACCCCTCCACTTT CASSPGNSPLHF
TRBD1 TRBJ2-5 . TRBV27 TGTGCCAGCAGTCCAGGGGACAGGAGACAAGAGACCCAGTACTTC CASSPGDRRQETQYF
TRBD1 TRBJ1-1 . TRBV7-3 TGTGCCAGCAGCTTATCAGGGGGGAACACTGAAGCTTTCTTT CASSLSGGNTEAFF
. TRBJ2-7 . TRBV9 TGTGCCAGCAGTCCCGAGGGGGTCGAGCAGTACTTC CASSPEGVEQYF
. TRBJ1-1 . TRBV6-6 TGTGCCAGCAGTCACCCCCCGCGACGACAGATGAACACTGAAGCTTTCTTT CASSHPPRRQMNTEAFF
. TRBJ2-1 . TRBV9 TGTGCCAGCAGCGTAGCCGGAATGACAGAGCAGTTCTTC CASSVAGMTEQFF
TRBD1 TRBJ2-7 . TRBV5-5 TGTGCCAGCAGCTTGTCCTGGACAGGGTCCTACGAGCAGTACTTC CASSLSWTGSYEQYF
TRBD1 TRBJ2-7 . TRBV7-9 TGTGCCAGCACCGACAGGGTTTCCCCTCCTACGCAGCAGTACTTC CASTDRVSPPTQQYF
TRBD2 TRBJ2-3 . TRBV28 TGTGCCAGCAGTTTACCCCCATCGCAGCGGGAGACAGATACGCAGTATTTT CASSLPPSQRETDTQYF
. TRBJ1-4 . TRBV7-9 TGTGCCAGCAGCTTATCGGGAGATGAAAAACTGTTTTTT CASSLSGDEKLFF
. TRBJ1-1 . TRBV27 TGTGCCAGCAGTTTATCGTCAGGGGTAGGTTTATCTGAAGCTTTCTTT CASSLSSGVGLSEAFF
. TRBJ2-2 . TRBV30 TGTGCCTGGAGCCCAAGAGGGTTGAGGACCGGGGAGCTGTTTTTT CAWSPRGLRTGELFF
. TRBJ1-2 . TRBV27 TGTGCCAGCAGTTTAAACCCGACAGTCAACTATGGCTACACCTTC CASSLNPTVNYGYTF
. TRBJ2-2 once TRBV19 TGTGCCAGTATGTATGACTACGGGACCGGGGAGCTGTTTTTT CASMYDYGTGELFF
. TRBJ2-5 . TRBV7-9 TGTGCCAGCAGCAACATCCCCACCACAGGGGAGACCCAGTACTTC CASSNIPTTGETQYF
TRBD1 TRBJ2-1 . TRBV6-5 TGTGCCAGCAGTTACACAGGGGGGCGGCTAAAAGAGCAGTTCTTC CASSYTGGRLKEQFF
TRBD2 TRBJ2-3 . TRBV7-9 TGTGCCAGCAGCTTATGGTGGAGCGGGGCGAGTCGGACAGATACGCAGTATTTT CASSLWWSGASRTDTQYF
TRBD1 TRBJ1-2 . TRBV29-1 TGCAGCGTTGTACCGACGACAGGGTACAGTTATAACTATGGCTACACCTTC CSVVPTTGYSYNYGYTF
. TRBJ1-4 . TRBV7-2 TGTGCCAGCAGAGCTGGACTGGCAACTAATGAAAAACTGCTTTTT CASRAGLATNEKLLF
TRBD2 TRBJ2-2 . TRBV7-2 TGTGCCAGCAGCGAAGGACTAGCGGGAAGGGAGAACACCGGGGAGCTGTTTTTT CASSEGLAGRENTGELFF
TRBD1 TRBJ2-7 . TRBV5-1 TGCGCCAGCAGCTCCGGACAGGGGGTATTCGAGCAGTACTTC CASSSGQGVFEQYF
. TRBJ2-1 . TRBV6-2/TRBV6-3 TGTGCCAGCAGTTACTGGGGGAGGCCTTACAATGAGCAGTTCTTC CASSYWGRPYNEQFF
TRBD1 TRBJ2-5 once TRBV27 TGTGCCAGCAGTTTATCGGGACAGGGGTTACGGGAGACCCAGTACTTC CASSLSGQGLRETQYF
. TRBJ2-5 once TRBV19 TGTGCCAGTTCGAGGGCATCCGAAGAGACCCAGTACTTC CASSRASEETQYF
. TRBJ2-1 . TRBV10-2 TGCGCCAGCAGGGGCGGAGGTGAGCAGTTCTTC CASRGGGEQFF
. TRBJ2-7 . TRBV3-1/TRBV3-2 TGTGCCAGCAGCCCCCTAACTCAGGGAACCGAGCAGTACTTC CASSPLTQGTEQYF
. TRBJ1-6 . TRBV19 TGTGCCAGTAGTATCAGCCCCGAGGCAGGGTGGACCGGCGATTCACCCCTCCACTTT CASSISPEAGWTGDSPLHF
TRBD1 TRBJ2-3 . TRBV27 TGTGCCAGCAGTCCGAGGGGGCGCGTTAGCACAGATACGCAGTATTTT CASSPRGRVSTDTQYF
. TRBJ2-7 . TRBV27 TGTGCCAGCAGTGTCAGGGGCTCTCTTACCTACGAGCAGTACTTC CASSVRGSLTYEQYF
. TRBJ2-7 . TRBV27 TGTGCCAGCAGTTTATCAAGTAGCCACGAGCAGTACTTC CASSLSSSHEQYF
. TRBJ2-2 . TRBV7-9 TGTGCCAGCAGTGGAGGGCGGCCCGGGGAGCTGTTTTTT CASSGGRPGELFF
. TRBJ2-2 . TRBV30 TGTGCCTGGACCCACATAGGGGCCGGGGAGCTGTTTTTT CAWTHIGAGELFF
. TRBJ2-3 . TRBV28 TGTGCCAGCAATAAGGCGGCAAGCACAGATACGCAGTATTTT CASNKAASTDTQYF
TRBD1 TRBJ2-5 . TRBV9 TGTGCCAGCAGCGTCCAGGGGGCCGGCGAGACCCAGTACTTC CASSVQGAGETQYF
. TRBJ1-1 once TRBV9 TGTGCCAGCAGTTTAAAAATAGGGAGCACTGAAGCTTTCTTT CASSLKIGSTEAFF
TRBD1 TRBJ1-2 . TRBV19 TGTGCCATCTCGACAGGGGGCGGGTATGGCTACACCTTC CAISTGGGYGYTF
TRBD1 TRBJ2-1 . TRBV5-1 TGCGCCAGCAGCCAACCTACAGGGGGCCCGATGGACAATGAGCAGTTCTTC CASSQPTGGPMDNEQFF
TRBD1 TRBJ1-5 . TRBV15 TGTGCCACCAGCAGAGCCAGGACAGGAAAAAATAGCAATCAGCCCCAGCATTTT CATSRARTGKNSNQPQHF
. TRBJ1-4 . TRBV7-9 TGTGCCAGCAGCTTCGGGTCGCTCTCAACTAATGAAAAACTGCTTTTT CASSFGSLSTNEKLLF
. TRBJ2-2 . TRBV5-4 TGTGCCAGCAGCTTCGACCGGGACACCGGGGAGCTGTTTTTT CASSFDRDTGELFF
. TRBJ1-1 . TRBV3-1/TRBV3-2 TGTGCCAGCAGCCAAGATTTTTCGGGGAACACTGAAGCTTTCTTT CASSQDFSGNTEAFF
TRBD2 TRBJ2-7 . TRBV9 TGTGCCAGCAGCCCACGGGTATCACTAGCGCAAGTCTCCTACGAGCAGTACTTC CASSPRVSLAQVSYEQYF
. TRBJ2-7 . TRBV4-3 TGCGCCAGCAGCCCCCGACTAGACTCCGCGTACGAGCAGTACTTC CASSPRLDSAYEQYF
. TRBJ1-5 . TRBV3-1/TRBV3-2 TGTGCCAGCAGCCAACAACTTCAGGGTCAGCCCCAGCATTTT CASSQQLQGQPQHF
. TRBJ2-1 . TRBV27 TGTGCCAGCAGTTTTGGACTATCCTCCTACAATGAGCAGTTCTTC CASSFGLSSYNEQFF
. TRBJ1-1 . TRBV23-1 TGCGCCAGCAGTCAACAACAGGAAAGGGGGAGGGCGTTGAACACTGAAGCTTTCTTT CASSQQQERGRALNTEAFF
. TRBJ2-7 . TRBV7-2 TGTGCCAGCAGCTTACTTTCAGGTTACTACGAGCAGTACTTC CASSLLSGYYEQYF
. TRBJ1-6 . TRBV28 TGTGCCAGCAGGTCGGCAGGGTATGGTTCACCCCTCCACTTT CASRSAGYGSPLHF
TRBD1 TRBJ2-5 . TRBV28 TGTGCCAGCTCGACGACAGGGCAAGAGACCCAGTACTTC CASSTTGQETQYF
. TRBJ1-1 . TRBV9 TGTGCCAGCAGCCCCTGGACGCGGGGGGTAATGGACACTGAAGCTTTCTTT CASSPWTRGVMDTEAFF
. TRBJ2-7 . TRBV27 TGTGCCAGCAGTTTTCAGGGGCGATCCTACGAGCAGTACTTC CASSFQGRSYEQYF
. TRBJ1-5 . TRBV2 TGTGCCAGCAGTGAATCCAGGGTCAATCAGCCCCAGCATTTT CASSESRVNQPQHF
TRBD2 TRBJ2-7 . TRBV30 TGTGCCTGGAGCGACCCCGGGGGGGGAACTTTATCCTACGAGCAGTACTTC CAWSDPGGGTLSYEQYF
TRBD2 TRBJ2-5 . TRBV9 TGTGCCAGCAGCGTAGAGGTCACTAGCGGGCCGCAAGAGACCCAGTACTTC CASSVEVTSGPQETQYF
. TRBJ2-1 . TRBV7-3 TGTGCCAGCAGCGACCGTAGGGGTAGTGAGCAGTTCTTC CASSDRRGSEQFF
. TRBJ2-7 once TRBV18 TGTGCCAGCTCTCTCTCAGGGATGGACGAGCAGTACTTC CASSLSGMDEQYF
TRBD1 TRBJ1-2 . TRBV28 TGTGCCAGCAGTCCTCAGGACAGGATCTATGGCTACACCTTC CASSPQDRIYGYTF
TRBD2 TRBJ2-7 once TRBV7-2 TGTGCCAGCAGCCTCCGAGCGGGAGGGCCCGGTTACGAGCAGTACTTC CASSLRAGGPGYEQYF